This TCR beta chain was identified during a study of CD8+CD57+ T cells in acquired aplastic anemia. General study findings and limits: Patients and controls shared 25 to 30 CD8+ CDR3 sequences, highly expressed in patients.

CD8+CD57+ cell expansion had been shown by flow cytometry in patients chosen for sequencing. The template for TCR beta VDJ and CDR3 sequence profiling was genomic DNA. TCRdb used MiXCR to reprocess the reads, holding one entry per CDR3 protein. The sample lists about 190,000 distinct CDR3 sequences; more than 45% were seen once. Trimming took off 5 bases at V and 0 bases at J, with 8 bases between the two ends. Germline V gene sequence: CDR1 LNHDA, CDR2 SQIVND (reference sequence). The CDR3 has 13 amino acids. This clonotype occurred a few times. Its matching antigen is unknown. J is TRBJ2-7 and V is TRBV19, with D unresolved. The sample taken for sequencing was sorted CD4+, CD8+, or CD8+CD57+ T cells (not recorded which) from PBMCs. The clonotype was recovered from a human donor with aplastic anemia. For the CDR3, the DNA is TGTGCCAGTAGTCCCGGAAGCTCCTACGAGCAGTACTTC. Translated, it gives CASSPGSSYEQYF.